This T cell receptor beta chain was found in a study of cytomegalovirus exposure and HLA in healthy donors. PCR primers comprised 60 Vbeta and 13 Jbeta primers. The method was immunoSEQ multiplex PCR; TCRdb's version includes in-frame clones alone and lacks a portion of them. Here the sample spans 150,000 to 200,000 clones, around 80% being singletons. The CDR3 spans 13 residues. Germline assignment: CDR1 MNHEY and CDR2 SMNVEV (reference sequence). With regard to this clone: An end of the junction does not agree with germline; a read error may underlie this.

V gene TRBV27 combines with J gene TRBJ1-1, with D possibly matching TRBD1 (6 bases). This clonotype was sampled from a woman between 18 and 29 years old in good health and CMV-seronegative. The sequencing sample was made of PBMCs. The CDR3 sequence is CARRKGVGTEAFF. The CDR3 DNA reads TGTGCCCGCAGGAAGGGGGTAGGCACTGAAGCTTTCTTT.